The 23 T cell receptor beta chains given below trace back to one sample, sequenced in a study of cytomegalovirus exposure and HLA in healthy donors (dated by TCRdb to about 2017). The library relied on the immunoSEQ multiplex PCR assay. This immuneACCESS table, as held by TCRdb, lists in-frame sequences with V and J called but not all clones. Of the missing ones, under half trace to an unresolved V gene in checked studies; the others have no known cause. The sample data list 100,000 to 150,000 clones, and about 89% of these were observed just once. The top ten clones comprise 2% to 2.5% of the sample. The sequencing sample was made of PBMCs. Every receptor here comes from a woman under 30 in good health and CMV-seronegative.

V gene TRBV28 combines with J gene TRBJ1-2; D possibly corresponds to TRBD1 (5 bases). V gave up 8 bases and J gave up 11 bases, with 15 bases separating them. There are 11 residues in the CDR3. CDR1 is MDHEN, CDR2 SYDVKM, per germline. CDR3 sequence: CASGRQTAYTF. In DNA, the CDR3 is TGTGCCAGCGGAAGACAGACAGCGTACACCTTC.

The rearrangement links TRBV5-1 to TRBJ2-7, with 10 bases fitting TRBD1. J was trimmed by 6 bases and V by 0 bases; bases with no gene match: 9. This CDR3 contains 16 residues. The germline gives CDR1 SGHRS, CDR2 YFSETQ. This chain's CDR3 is CASSLVGTGVSGEQYF. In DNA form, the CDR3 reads TGCGCCAGCAGCTTGGTCGGGACAGGGGTTTCGGGCGAGCAGTACTTC.

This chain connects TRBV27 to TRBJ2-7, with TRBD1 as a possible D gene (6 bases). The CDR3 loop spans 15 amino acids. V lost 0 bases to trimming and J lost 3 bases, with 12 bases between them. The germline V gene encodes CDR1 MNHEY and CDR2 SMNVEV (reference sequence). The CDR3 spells CASSLSPGHLYEQYF. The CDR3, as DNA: TGTGCCAGCAGTTTATCTCCGGGACACCTCTACGAGCAGTACTTC.

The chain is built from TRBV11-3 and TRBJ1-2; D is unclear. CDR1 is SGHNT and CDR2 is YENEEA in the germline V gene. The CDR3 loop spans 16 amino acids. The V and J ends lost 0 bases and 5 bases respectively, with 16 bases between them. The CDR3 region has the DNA TGTGCCAGCAGCTTAGATCGGTCGGGAGTGGAATATGGCTACACCTTC. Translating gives CASSLDRSGVEYGYTF.

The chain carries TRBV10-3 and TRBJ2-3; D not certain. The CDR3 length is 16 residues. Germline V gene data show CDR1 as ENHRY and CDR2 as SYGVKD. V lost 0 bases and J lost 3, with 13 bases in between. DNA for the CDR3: TGTGCCATCAGTGAGTCAGAACCAAGAGCGACAGATACGCAGTATTTT. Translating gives CAISESEPRATDTQYF.

CDR3 nucleotides: TGCGCCAGCAGCTTGACTGAGAGCTCCTACAATGAGCAGTTCTTC. Translated: CASSLTESSYNEQFF. This chain joins TRBV5-1 and TRBJ2-1; no firm D call. V was clipped by 1 base and J by 0 bases, with 8 bases between them. In germline, CDR1 is SGHRS, CDR2 YFSETQ. This CDR3 region has 15 residues.

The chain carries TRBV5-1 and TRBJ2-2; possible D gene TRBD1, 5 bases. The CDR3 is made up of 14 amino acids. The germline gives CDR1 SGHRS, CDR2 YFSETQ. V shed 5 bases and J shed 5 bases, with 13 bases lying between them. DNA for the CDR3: TGCGCCAGCAGAAGTCAGGGAATAACCGGGGAGCTGTTTTTT. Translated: CASRSQGITGELFF.

This CDR3 is CASRLAGAGELFF. The DNA for the CDR3 is TGTGCCTCCAGGCTAGCGGGAGCCGGGGAGCTGTTTTTT. V usage is TRBV2 and J usage is TRBJ2-2, with 10 bases matching TRBD2. Unmatched junction bases numbered 6, after V lost 11 bases and J lost 6 bases. The CDR3 spans 13 residues. Germline values: CDR1 SNHLY, CDR2 FYNNEI.

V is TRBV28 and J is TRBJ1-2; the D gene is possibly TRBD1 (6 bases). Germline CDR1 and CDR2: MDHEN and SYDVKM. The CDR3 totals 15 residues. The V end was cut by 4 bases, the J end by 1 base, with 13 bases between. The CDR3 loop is CASSSWAGVNYGYTF. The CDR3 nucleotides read TGTGCCAGCAGTTCATGGGCAGGGGTTAACTATGGCTACACCTTC.

CDR3 in DNA: TGTGCCAGCGCCGGGGTCGGGGGTGAAAAACTGTTTTTT. It is translated as CASAGVGGEKLFF. J is TRBJ1-4 and V is TRBV6-5; perhaps TRBD1 as D (5 bases). Germline CDR1 MNHEY, CDR2 SVGAGI. Trimming removed 8 bases from V and 7 bases from J, with 14 bases in between. This CDR3 has 13 residues.

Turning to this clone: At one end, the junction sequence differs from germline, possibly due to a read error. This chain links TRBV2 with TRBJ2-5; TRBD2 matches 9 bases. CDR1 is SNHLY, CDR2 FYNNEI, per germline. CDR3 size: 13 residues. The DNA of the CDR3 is TGTGCCAGCAGGGGACTAGCCCAACAGACCCAGTACTTC. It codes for CASRGLAQQTQYF.

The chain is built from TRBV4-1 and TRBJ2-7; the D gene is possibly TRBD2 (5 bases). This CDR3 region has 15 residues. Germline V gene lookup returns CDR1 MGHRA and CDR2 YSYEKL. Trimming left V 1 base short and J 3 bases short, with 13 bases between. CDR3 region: CASSQGFFGGYEQYF. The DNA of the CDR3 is TGCGCCAGCAGCCAAGGATTTTTCGGAGGCTACGAGCAGTACTTC.

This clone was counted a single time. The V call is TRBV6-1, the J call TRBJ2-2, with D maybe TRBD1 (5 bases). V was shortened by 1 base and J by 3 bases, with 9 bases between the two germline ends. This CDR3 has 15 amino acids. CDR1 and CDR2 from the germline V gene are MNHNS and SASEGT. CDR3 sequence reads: CASSEGQGDTGELFF. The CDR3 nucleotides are TGTGCCAGCAGTGAAGGGCAGGGCGACACCGGGGAGCTGTTTTTT.

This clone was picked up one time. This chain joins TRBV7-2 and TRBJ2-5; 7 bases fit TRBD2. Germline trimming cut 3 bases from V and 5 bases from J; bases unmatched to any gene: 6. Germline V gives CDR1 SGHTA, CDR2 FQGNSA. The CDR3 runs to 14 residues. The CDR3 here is CASSLGRAGETQYF. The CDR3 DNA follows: TGTGCCAGCAGCTTGGGGAGGGCCGGGGAGACCCAGTACTTC.

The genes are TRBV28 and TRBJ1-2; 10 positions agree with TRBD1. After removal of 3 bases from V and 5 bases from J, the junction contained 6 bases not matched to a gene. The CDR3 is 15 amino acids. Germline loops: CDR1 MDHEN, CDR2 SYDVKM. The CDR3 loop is CASSFRGQGLYGYTF. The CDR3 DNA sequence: TGTGCCAGCAGTTTCCGGGGACAGGGGTTATATGGCTACACCTTC.

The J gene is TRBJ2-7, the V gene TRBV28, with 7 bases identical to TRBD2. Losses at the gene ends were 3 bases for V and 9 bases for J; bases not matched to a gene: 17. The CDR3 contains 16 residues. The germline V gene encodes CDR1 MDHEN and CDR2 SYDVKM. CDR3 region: CASSFQGGPVRSGQYF. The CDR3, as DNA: TGTGCCAGCAGTTTTCAGGGAGGGCCAGTCCGCTCGGGGCAGTACTTC.

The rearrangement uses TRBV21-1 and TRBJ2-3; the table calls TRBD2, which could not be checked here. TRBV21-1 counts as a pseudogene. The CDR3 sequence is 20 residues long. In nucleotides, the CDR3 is TGTGCCAGCACCGAAAAAGGGACTAGCGGGAACAAAAATAACACAGATACGCAGTATTTT. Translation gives CASTEKGTSGNKNNTDTQYF.

The CDR3 spells CASSLSLLYEQYF. The DNA of the CDR3 is TGTGCCAGCAGTTTATCTCTCCTTTACGAGCAGTACTTC. The chain recombines TRBV27 with TRBJ2-7; no clear D. The CDR3 runs to 13 residues. Trimming shortened V by 0 bases and J by 4 bases, and 7 bases separated the two germline ends. The germline V gene has CDR1 MNHEY and CDR2 SMNVEV (reference sequence).

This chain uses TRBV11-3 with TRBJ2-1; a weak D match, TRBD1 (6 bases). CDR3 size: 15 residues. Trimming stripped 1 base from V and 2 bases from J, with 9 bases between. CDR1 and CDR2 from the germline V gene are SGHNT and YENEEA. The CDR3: CASSLGGGTYNEQFF. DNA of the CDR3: TGTGCCAGCAGCTTAGGAGGGGGTACCTACAATGAGCAGTTCTTC.

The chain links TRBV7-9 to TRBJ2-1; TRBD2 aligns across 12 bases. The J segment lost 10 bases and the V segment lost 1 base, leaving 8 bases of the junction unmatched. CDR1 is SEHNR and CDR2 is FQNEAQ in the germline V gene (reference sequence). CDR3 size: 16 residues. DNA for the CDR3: TGTGCCAGCAGCTTAGTCACGACTAGCGGGAGATGGGAGCAGTTCTTC. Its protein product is CASSLVTTSGRWEQFF. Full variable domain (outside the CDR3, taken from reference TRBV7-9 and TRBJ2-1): DTGVSQNPRHKITKRGQNVTFRCDPISEHNRLYWYRQTLGQGPEFLTYFQNEAQLEKSRLLSDRFSAERPKGSFSTLEIQRTEQGDSAMYLCASSLVTTSGRWEQFFGPGTRLTVL.

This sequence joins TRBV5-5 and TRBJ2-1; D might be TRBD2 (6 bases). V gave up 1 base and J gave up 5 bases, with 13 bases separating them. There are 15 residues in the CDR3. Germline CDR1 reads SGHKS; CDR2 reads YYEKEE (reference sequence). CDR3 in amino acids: CASSLSPGRNNEQFF. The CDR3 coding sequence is TGTGCCAGCAGCTTGTCACCCGGGAGAAACAATGAGCAGTTCTTC. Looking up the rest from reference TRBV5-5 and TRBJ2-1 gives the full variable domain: DAGVTQSPTHLIKTRGQQVTLRCSPISGHKSVSWYQQVLGQGPQFIFQYYEKEERGRGNFPDRFSARQFPNYSSELNVNALLLGDSALYLCASSLSPGRNNEQFFGPGTRLTVL.

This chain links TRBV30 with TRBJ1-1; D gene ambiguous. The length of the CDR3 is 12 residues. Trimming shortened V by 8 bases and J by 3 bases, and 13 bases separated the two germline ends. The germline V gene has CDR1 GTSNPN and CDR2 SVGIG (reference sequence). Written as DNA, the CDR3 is TGTGCCCGGTTTGGGGAGGACACTGAAGCTTTCTTT. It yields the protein CARFGEDTEAFF.

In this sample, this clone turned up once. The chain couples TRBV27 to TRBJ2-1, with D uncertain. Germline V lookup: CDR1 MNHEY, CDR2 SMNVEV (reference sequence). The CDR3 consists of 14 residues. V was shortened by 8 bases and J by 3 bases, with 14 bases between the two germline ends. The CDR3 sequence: CASPWALYYNEQFF. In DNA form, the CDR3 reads TGTGCCAGCCCCTGGGCCCTCTACTACAATGAGCAGTTCTTC.